One and the same sample provided the 10 T cell receptor beta chains below, sequenced in a study of blood T cell repertoires in COVID-19. The method was immunoSEQ multiplex PCR; TCRdb's version includes in-frame clones alone and lacks a portion of them. The sample shows about 140,000 clones, over 60% of them seen only once. Input material: peripheral blood. These receptors were taken from a woman older than 75 with active or convalescent COVID-19.

This chain joins TRBV5-4 and TRBJ2-1; 8 bases agree with TRBD1. The CDR3 is made up of 12 amino acids. J was trimmed by 8 bases and V by 6 bases; bases with no gene match: 4. Germline CDR1 SGHNT, CDR2 YYREEE (reference sequence). Here the CDR3 DNA reads TGTGCCAGCACGGACAGGGCCGATGAGCAGTTCTTC. It yields the protein CASTDRADEQFF.

This clone has a handful of counts. V usage is TRBV3-1 (or the pseudogene TRBV3-2) and J usage is TRBJ2-2, with 8 bases lining up with TRBD1. Germline CDR1 LGHDT, CDR2 YNNKEL (reference sequence). V trimming: 2 bases; J trimming: 6 bases; junction bases outside the gene matches: 8. This CDR3 is built from 16 residues. The CDR3 coding sequence is TGTGCCAGCAGCCAAAGGAGGACAGGGTCCCCCGGGGAGCTGTTTTTT. Protein product: CASSQRRTGSPGELFF.

V usage is TRBV15 and J usage is TRBJ1-5; D is undetermined. This CDR3 contains 13 residues. V dropped 3 bases and J dropped 3 bases, with 6 bases sitting between them. The germline V gene encodes CDR1 LNHNV and CDR2 YYDKDF (reference sequence). For the CDR3, the DNA is TGTGCCACCAGCAGGTACACCAATCAGCCCCAGCATTTT. Protein sequence: CATSRYTNQPQHF.

The chain carries TRBV5-1 and TRBJ1-1; D call uncertain. Trimming cost V 5 bases and J 2 bases, with 13 bases left between them. Per the germline V gene, CDR1 is SGHRS and CDR2 is YFSETQ. CDR3 length: 14 amino acids. CDR3 loop: CASSLEVINTEAFF. CDR3 nucleotides: TGCGCCAGCAGTCTAGAGGTGATTAACACTGAAGCTTTCTTT.

This chain joins TRBV21-1 and TRBJ1-1; the table calls TRBD1, which could not be checked here. TRBV21-1 is labeled a pseudogene. The CDR3 consists of 17 residues. The DNA for the CDR3 is TGTGCCAGCATCCGCACCGAAATTCTTTGCCAGGGCTGGGAAGCTTTCTTT. It encodes CASIRTEILCQGWEAFF.

There are a few counts of this clone. This chain uses TRBV10-3 with TRBJ1-1; 10 positions match TRBD1. The CDR3 is 14 residues long. Trimming took 4 bases from V and 11 from J; bases not matched to a gene: 10. The germline gives CDR1 ENHRY, CDR2 SYGVKD. CDR3 loop: CAISGSRQGAGAFF. DNA for the CDR3: TGTGCCATCAGTGGCTCGCGACAGGGGGCCGGCGCTTTCTTT.

The V and J genes are TRBV10-2 and TRBJ1-2, with 9 bases that match TRBD1. The germline gives CDR1 WSHSY, CDR2 SAAADI. V was pared by 3 bases and J by 3 bases, with 8 bases of the junction left unmatched. The CDR3 has 16 amino acids. The CDR3 here is CASSDWTGDIDYGYTF. The CDR3, as DNA: TGCGCCAGCAGTGATTGGACAGGGGATATCGACTATGGCTACACCTTC.

V is TRBV18 and J is TRBJ2-1; D is unresolved. CDR1 and CDR2 (germline): KGHSH, LQKENI. V was pared by 4 bases and J by 6 bases, with 16 bases between. The CDR3 runs to 15 residues. The CDR3: CASSLTVSQRNEQFF. The DNA of the CDR3 is TGTGCCAGCTCACTAACCGTTAGCCAACGCAATGAGCAGTTCTTC.

The chain uses TRBV7-2 and TRBJ1-2, with 7 bases lining up with TRBD1. The germline V gene has CDR1 SGHTA and CDR2 FQGNSA. This CDR3 is 13 amino acids long. The trim removed 0 bases at V and 8 bases at J, leaving 3 bases unmatched. This chain's CDR3 is CASSLARGEGYTF. The CDR3 nucleotides are TGTGCCAGCAGCTTAGCCAGGGGGGAGGGCTACACCTTC.

In nucleotides, the CDR3 is TGTGCCAGCAGCTTAGTTCGGGATTTCGGTTCACCCCTCCACTTT. Encoded protein: CASSLVRDFGSPLHF. The V and J genes are TRBV7-2 and TRBJ1-6; no firm D call. Looked up from germline, CDR1 is SGHTA and CDR2 is FQGNSA. The CDR3 covers 15 residues. V lost 1 base to trimming and J lost 9 bases, with 13 bases between them. Combining the CDR3 with reference TRBV7-2 and TRBJ1-6 gives the whole variable domain GAGVSQSPSNKVTEKGKDVELRCDPISGHTALYWYRQSLGQGLEFLIYFQGNSAPDKSGLPSDRFSAERTGGSVSTLTIQRTQQEDSAVYLCASSLVRDFGSPLHFGNGTRLTVT.